Listed below are T cell receptor beta chains from one sample, sequenced in a study of cytomegalovirus exposure and HLA in healthy donors. The method was immunoSEQ multiplex PCR; TCRdb's version includes in-frame clones alone and lacks a portion of them. The sample records about 160,000 clones, roughly 80% being singletons. The source material was PBMCs. These receptors were obtained from a woman between 50 and 59 years old in good health and CMV-seronegative. The CDR3 runs from the conserved cysteine through the conserved F or W. D genes are given only for firm matches. Expanded clones are given a class, and other clones once, few, many or no size at all.

d_call | j_call | v_call | clone_size | cdr3_aa | cdr3_nt
TRBD1 | TRBJ1-4 | TRBV29-1 | NA | CSVGRDSYEKLFF | TGCAGCGTTGGCCGGGACAGCTATGAAAAACTGTTTTTT
NA | TRBJ2-7 | TRBV27 | NA | CASSPPQLYEQYF | TGTGCCAGCAGCCCTCCCCAGTTGTACGAGCAGTACTTC
NA | TRBJ1-2 | TRBV28 | NA | CASSLVGGYGYTF | TGTGCCAGCAGTTTAGTAGGAGGCTATGGCTACACCTTC
TRBD1 | TRBJ2-1 | TRBV14 | once | CASSQATGADSSYNEQFF | TGTGCCAGCAGCCAAGCAACAGGGGCCGATTCCTCCTACAATGAGCAGTTCTTC
TRBD1 | TRBJ1-1 | TRBV6-5 | NA | CASSLLDRDAEAFF | TGTGCCAGCAGCCTCCTCGACAGGGACGCTGAAGCTTTCTTT
TRBD1 | TRBJ2-1 | TRBV27 | NA | CASSYEGQGYNEQFF | TGTGCCAGCAGTTATGAGGGACAGGGCTACAATGAGCAGTTCTTC
NA | TRBJ1-1 | TRBV5-4 | once | CASSLSPYKMNTEAFF | TGTGCCAGCAGCTTGAGTCCCTATAAAATGAACACTGAAGCTTTCTTT
NA | TRBJ1-4 | TRBV15 | NA | CATSRLPGTTNEKLFF | TGTGCCACCAGCAGGCTACCAGGCACAACTAATGAAAAACTGTTTTTT
NA | TRBJ2-3 | TRBV7-2 | NA | CASSPTSSSTDTQYF | TGTGCCAGCAGCCCAACTAGCTCTAGCACAGATACGCAGTATTTT
TRBD1 | TRBJ1-3 | TRBV7-8 | NA | CASSFSTRDRVGNTIYF | TGTGCCAGCAGCTTCTCAACCCGGGACAGGGTCGGAAACACCATATATTTT
NA | TRBJ2-3 | TRBV18 | NA | CASSPPSQGESDTQYF | TGTGCCAGCTCACCACCGTCCCAGGGTGAGTCAGATACGCAGTATTTT
TRBD1 | TRBJ2-2 | TRBV25-1 | NA | CASIGTGITGELFF | TGTGCCAGCATAGGGACAGGGATCACCGGGGAGCTGTTTTTT
TRBD1 | TRBJ2-7 | TRBV28 | NA | CASCQTGGFYEQYF | TGTGCCAGCTGCCAGACAGGGGGATTCTACGAGCAGTACTTC
TRBD1 | TRBJ1-1 | TRBV9 | NA | CASSVRTGVNTEAFF | TGTGCCAGCAGCGTCAGGACAGGGGTGAACACTGAAGCTTTCTTT
NA | TRBJ1-3 | TRBV5-1 | few | CASSLDAGREGNTIYF | TGCGCCAGCAGCTTGGATGCGGGGCGCGAAGGAAACACCATATATTTT
TRBD2 | TRBJ2-7 | TRBV4-1 | NA | CASSRLTSGSSYEQYF | TGCGCCAGCAGCCGACTGACTAGCGGGTCTTCCTACGAGCAGTACTTC